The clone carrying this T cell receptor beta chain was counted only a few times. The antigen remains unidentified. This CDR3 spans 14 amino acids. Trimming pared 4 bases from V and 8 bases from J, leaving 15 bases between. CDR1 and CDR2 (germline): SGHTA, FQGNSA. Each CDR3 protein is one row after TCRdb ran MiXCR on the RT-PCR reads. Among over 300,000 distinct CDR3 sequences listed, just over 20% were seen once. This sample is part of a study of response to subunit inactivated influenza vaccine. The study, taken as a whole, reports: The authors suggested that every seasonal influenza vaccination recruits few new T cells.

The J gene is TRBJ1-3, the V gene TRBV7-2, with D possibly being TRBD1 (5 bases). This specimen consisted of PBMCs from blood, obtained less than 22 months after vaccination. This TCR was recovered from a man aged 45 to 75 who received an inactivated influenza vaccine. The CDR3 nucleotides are TGTGCCAGCAGCTCCCGACGGGGGGAAGACACCATATATTTT. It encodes CASSSRRGEDTIYF.